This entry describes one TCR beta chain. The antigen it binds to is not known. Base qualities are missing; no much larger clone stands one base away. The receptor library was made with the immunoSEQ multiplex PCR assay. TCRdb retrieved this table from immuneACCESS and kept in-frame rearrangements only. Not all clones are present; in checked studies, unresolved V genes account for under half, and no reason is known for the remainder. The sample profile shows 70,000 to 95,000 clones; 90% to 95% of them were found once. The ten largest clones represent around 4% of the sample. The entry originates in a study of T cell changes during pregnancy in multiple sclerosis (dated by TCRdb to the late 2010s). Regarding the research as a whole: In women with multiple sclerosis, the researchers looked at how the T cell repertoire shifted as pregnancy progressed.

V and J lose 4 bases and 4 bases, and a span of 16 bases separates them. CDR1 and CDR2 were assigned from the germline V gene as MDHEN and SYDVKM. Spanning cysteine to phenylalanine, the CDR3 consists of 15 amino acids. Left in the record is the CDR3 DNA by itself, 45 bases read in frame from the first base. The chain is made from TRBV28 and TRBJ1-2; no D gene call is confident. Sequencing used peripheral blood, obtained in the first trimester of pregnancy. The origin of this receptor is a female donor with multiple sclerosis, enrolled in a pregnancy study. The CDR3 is CASSSPQQSIYGYTF. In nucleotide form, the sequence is TGTGCCAGCAGTTCACCTCAACAGAGTATCTATGGCTACACCTTC.